This T cell receptor (beta chain) is drawn from a study of CD8 T cells in Susac syndrome (dated by TCRdb to between 2018 and 2021). Background for the entire study: Repertoire sequencing was used to test whether CD8+ T cell activation and differentiation in Susac syndrome was antigen driven. What the authors observed across the whole study: The study acknowledged that relatively few individuals were included in the TCR sequencing and HLA analysis.

RNA was extracted using the RNeasy kit, and about 0.5 to 1 ug of the RNA was reverse transcribed with random hexamers. The immunoSEQ multiplex PCR assay, which covers 54 Vbeta and 13 Jbeta segments, was used to amplify TCR beta CDR3 regions. To correct PCR amplification bias, a synthetic template baseline was used for both primer optimization and computational correction. The authors processed their data as follows. Reads were annotated to V, D and J genes per IMGT and analyzed with immunoSEQ Analyzer, keeping only productive sequences. To calculate clonality, Shannon entropy was normalized by log2 of the number of productive unique sequences and then subtracted from one. For each patient and control, public and private clones were evaluated within the 100 most prevalent clones. A clone was defined as Susac-specific if it was absent from the healthy and MS cohorts, from 1052 published viral clones and from other ImmuneACCESS disease sequences. TCRdb ran its own pipeline on the public reads, namely fastp trimming at Q25 and MiXCR clone calling, and kept in-frame beta chains. Rows merge per CDR3 protein into single entries with the most common DNA and genes. TCRdb, not the original authors, processed these V and J calls. Across this sample there are under 250,000 distinct CDR3 sequences, with 80% to 95% seen only once. The ten largest clones add up to around 0.072% of the sample.

High-throughput TCR beta sequencing profiled peripheral blood CD8+ and CD4+ T cells from healthy donors, Susac syndrome patients and multiple sclerosis patients. The multiple sclerosis controls were treatment-naive patients whose relapsing-remitting disease, either stable or active, fulfilled the revised McDonald criteria. CD8+ TEMRA cells were enriched by FACS, while bulk CD8+ and CD4+ T cells were purified by magnetic negative isolation. Blood was collected in EDTA tubes and processed within 24 hours, with PBMCs isolated through density gradient centrifugation. PBMCs destined for TCR sequencing were cryopreserved in liquid nitrogen and later thawed in a 37 °C water bath. Purity of sorted or isolated CD4+, CD8+ and CD8+ TEMRA cells was at least 90%. For this clonotype: No cognate antigen has been identified for it. No base-level quality is on record; no much larger clone is a single base apart.

Spanning cysteine to phenylalanine, the CDR3 consists of 17 amino acids. Here the CDR3 DNA is all that survives: 51 bases in frame from base 1. Trimming takes 2 bases off V and 0 bases off J; junction bases not matched to a gene: 5. CDR1 and CDR2 are read off the germline V gene as MGHRA and YSYEKL. This TCR was sampled from a human donor with multiple sclerosis. The V and J segments used are TRBV4-1 and TRBJ1-3; 9 bases in between match TRBD1. Specimen: CD4+ T cells from PBMCs. This receptor has the CDR3 CASSQPGTGLSGNTIYF. The nucleotides read TGCGCCAGCAGCCAACCCGGGACAGGGCTCTCTGGAAACACCATATATTTT.